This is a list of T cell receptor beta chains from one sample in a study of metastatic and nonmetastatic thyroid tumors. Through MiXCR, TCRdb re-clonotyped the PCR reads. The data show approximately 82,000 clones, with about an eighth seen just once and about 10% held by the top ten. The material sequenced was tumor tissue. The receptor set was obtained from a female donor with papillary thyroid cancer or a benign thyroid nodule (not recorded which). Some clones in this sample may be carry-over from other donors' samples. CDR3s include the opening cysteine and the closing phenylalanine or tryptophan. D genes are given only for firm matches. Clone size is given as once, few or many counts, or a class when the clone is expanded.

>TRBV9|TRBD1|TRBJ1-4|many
CASSVGQDLGKLFF
TGTGCCAGCAGCGTCGGACAGGACCTCGGTAAACTGTTTTTT
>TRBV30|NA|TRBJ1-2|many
CAWSGEGGYGYTF
TGTGCCTGGAGTGGAGAGGGTGGCTATGGCTACACCTTC
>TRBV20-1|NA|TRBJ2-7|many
CSARDPQYRSYEQYF
TGCAGTGCTAGAGATCCCCAGTACCGATCCTACGAGCAGTACTTC
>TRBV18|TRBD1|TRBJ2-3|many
CASTTGGTDTQYF
TGTGCCAGCACCACAGGGGGCACAGATACGCAGTATTTT
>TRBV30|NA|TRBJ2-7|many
CAWRFSGNEQYF
TGTGCCTGGAGATTCTCCGGGAACGAGCAGTACTTC
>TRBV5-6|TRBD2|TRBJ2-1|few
CASSLRGLAGKRNNEQFF
TGTGCCAGCAGCTTGAGGGGACTAGCGGGGAAAAGGAACAATGAGCAGTTCTTC
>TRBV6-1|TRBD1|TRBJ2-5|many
CASSWDRGKETQYF
TGTGCCAGCAGTTGGGACAGGGGAAAAGAGACCCAGTACTTC
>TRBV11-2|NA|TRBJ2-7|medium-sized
CASSLFRGSYEQYF
TGTGCCAGCAGCTTATTCCGGGGCTCCTACGAGCAGTACTTC
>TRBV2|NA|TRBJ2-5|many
CASSEQSVGETQYF
TGTGCCAGCAGTGAACAATCCGTAGGAGAGACCCAGTACTTC
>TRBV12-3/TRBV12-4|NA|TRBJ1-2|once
CASSYRAGLGYTF
TGTGCCAGCAGTTATAGGGCAGGTTTGGGCTACACCTTC
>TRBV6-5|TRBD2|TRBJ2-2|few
CASSYPPGGLANTGELFF
TGTGCCAGCAGCTACCCCCCGGGTGGACTAGCGAACACCGGGGAGCTGTTTTTT
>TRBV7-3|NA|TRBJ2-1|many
CASSLRGSEQFF
TGTGCCAGCAGCTTACGTGGGAGTGAGCAGTTCTTC
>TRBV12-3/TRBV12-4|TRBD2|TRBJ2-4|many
CASQRTSENIQYF
TGTGCCAGTCAAAGGACTAGCGAAAACATTCAGTACTTC
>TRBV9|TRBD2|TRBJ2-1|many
CASSLYLAGEGNEQFF
TGTGCCAGCAGCCTCTACCTAGCGGGAGAGGGCAATGAGCAGTTCTTC